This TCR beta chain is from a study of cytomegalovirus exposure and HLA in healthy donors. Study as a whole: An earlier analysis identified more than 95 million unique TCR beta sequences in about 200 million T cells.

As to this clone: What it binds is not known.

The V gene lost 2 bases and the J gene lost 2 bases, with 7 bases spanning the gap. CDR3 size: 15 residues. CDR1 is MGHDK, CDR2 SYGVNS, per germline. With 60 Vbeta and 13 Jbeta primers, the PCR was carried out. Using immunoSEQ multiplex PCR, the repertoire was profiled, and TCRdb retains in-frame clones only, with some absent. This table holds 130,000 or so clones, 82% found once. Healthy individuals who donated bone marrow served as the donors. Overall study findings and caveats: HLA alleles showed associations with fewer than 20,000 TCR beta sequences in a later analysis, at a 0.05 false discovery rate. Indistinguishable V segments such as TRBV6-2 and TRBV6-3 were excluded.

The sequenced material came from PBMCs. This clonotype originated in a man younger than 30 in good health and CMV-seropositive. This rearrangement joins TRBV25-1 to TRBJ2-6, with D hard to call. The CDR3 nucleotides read TGTGCCAGCAGTGAACCCCATGCTGGGGCCAACGTCCTGACTTTC. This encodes CASSEPHAGANVLTF.